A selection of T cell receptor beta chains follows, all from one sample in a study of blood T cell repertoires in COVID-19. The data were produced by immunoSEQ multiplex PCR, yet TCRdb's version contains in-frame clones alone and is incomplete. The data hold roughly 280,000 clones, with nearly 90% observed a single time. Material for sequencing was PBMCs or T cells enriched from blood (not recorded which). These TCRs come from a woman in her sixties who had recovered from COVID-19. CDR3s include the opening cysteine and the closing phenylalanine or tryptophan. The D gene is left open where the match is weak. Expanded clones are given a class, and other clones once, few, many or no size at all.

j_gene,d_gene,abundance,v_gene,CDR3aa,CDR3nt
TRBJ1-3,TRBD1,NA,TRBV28,CASSFQGVGGNTIYF,TGTGCCAGCAGTTTTCAGGGGGTCGGTGGAAACACCATATATTTT
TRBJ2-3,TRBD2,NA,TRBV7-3,CASSLGASGGGTDTQYF,TGTGCCAGCAGCTTAGGTGCCAGCGGGGGGGGGACAGATACGCAGTATTTT
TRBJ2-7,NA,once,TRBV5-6,CASSLISVYEQYF,TGTGCCAGCAGCTTGATTTCCGTCTACGAGCAGTACTTC
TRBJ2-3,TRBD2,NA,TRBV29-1,CSVPLAASTDTQYF,TGCAGCGTTCCTCTAGCGGCTAGCACAGATACGCAGTATTTT
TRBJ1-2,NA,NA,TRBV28,CASSFSGELYGYTF,TGTGCCAGCAGTTTCAGCGGGGAGCTCTATGGCTACACCTTC
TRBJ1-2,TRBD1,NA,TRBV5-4,CASSLDRRQGSGYTF,TGTGCCAGCAGCTTGGACCGACGACAGGGGAGCGGCTACACCTTC
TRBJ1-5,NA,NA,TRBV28,CAITSGNQPQHF,TGTGCCATCACATCGGGTAATCAGCCCCAGCATTTT
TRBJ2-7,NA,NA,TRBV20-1,CSPRAFEQYF,TGCAGTCCGAGGGCCTTCGAGCAGTACTTC
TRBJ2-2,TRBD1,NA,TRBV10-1,CASSESAGTGGTGELFF,TGCGCCAGCAGTGAGTCGGCCGGGACAGGGGGCACCGGGGAGCTGTTTTTT
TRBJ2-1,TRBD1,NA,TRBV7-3,CASSRTGEKNNEQFF,TGTGCCAGCAGCCGGACAGGAGAAAAAAACAATGAGCAGTTCTTC
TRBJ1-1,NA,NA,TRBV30,CAWTVQENTEAFF,TGTGCCTGGACGGTACAGGAGAACACTGAAGCTTTCTTT
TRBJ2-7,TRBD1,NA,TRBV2,CASSDLGQKAYEQYF,TGTGCCAGCAGTGACCTGGGACAGAAAGCCTACGAGCAGTACTTC
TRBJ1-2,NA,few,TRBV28,CATTLVPSGYTF,TGTGCCACCACCCTAGTCCCCTCGGGCTACACCTTC
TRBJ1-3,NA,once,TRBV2,CASSSEQGGSGNTIYF,TGTGCCAGCAGTAGTGAGCAGGGAGGCTCTGGAAACACCATATATTTT
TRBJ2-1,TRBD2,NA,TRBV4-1,CASSLTGVAGGQNEQFF,TGCGCCAGCAGCCTGACTGGGGTAGCGGGGGGCCAAAATGAGCAGTTCTTC
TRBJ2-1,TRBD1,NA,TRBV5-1,CASSSGQGAYNEQFF,TGCGCCAGCAGCTCCGGACAGGGGGCGTACAATGAGCAGTTCTTC
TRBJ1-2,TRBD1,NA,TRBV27,CASSWDSRVEGYTF,TGTGCCAGCAGTTGGGACAGCCGCGTAGAGGGCTACACCTTC
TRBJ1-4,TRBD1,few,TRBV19,CASTWTGKTTNEKLFF,TGTGCCAGTACCTGGACAGGGAAGACAACTAATGAAAAACTGTTTTTT
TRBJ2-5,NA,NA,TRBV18,CASSPFPGDSQETQYF,TGTGCCAGCTCGCCGTTTCCGGGGGATTCCCAAGAGACCCAGTACTTC
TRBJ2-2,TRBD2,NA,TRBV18,CASSPIRAGGDTGELFF,TGTGCCAGCTCCCCAATCCGAGCGGGAGGGGACACCGGGGAGCTGTTTTTT
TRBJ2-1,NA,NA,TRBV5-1,CASSSKLVPGRAPYNEQFF,TGCGCCAGCAGCTCCAAACTTGTCCCTGGGCGGGCCCCCTACAATGAGCAGTTCTTC
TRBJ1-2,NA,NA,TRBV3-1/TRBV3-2,CASSRQTSGGYTF,TGTGCCAGCAGTCGACAGACGTCTGGTGGCTACACCTTC
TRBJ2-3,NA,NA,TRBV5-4,CASSSTDTQYF,TGTGCCAGCAGCTCGACAGATACGCAGTATTTT
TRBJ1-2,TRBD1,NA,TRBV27,CASSPQVQGGYYGYTF,TGTGCCAGCAGTCCTCAGGTCCAGGGGGGATACTATGGCTACACCTTC
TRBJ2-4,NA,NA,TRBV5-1,CASSSSPGNIQYF,TGCGCCAGCAGCTCATCCCCAGGAAACATTCAGTACTTC
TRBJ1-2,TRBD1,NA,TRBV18,CASSAGTDNYGYTF,TGTGCCAGCTCGGCCGGGACAGACAACTATGGCTACACCTTC
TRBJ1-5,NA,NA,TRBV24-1,CATSDTGLGNQPQHF,TGTGCCACCAGTGATACAGGGTTGGGCAATCAGCCCCAGCATTTT
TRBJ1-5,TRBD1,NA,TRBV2,CASNEAGGSNQPQHF,TGTGCCAGCAATGAGGCAGGGGGGTCTAATCAGCCCCAGCATTTT
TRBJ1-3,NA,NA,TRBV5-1,CASSLGQAWAGNTIYF,TGCGCCAGCAGCTTGGGACAGGCATGGGCTGGAAACACCATATATTTT
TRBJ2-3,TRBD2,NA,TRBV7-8,CASSPGLAGPQISTDTQYF,TGTGCCAGCAGCCCGGGACTAGCGGGGCCCCAAATTAGCACAGATACGCAGTATTTT
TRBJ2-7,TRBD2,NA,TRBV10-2,CASSLAGVYEQYF,TGCGCCAGCAGTCTAGCGGGAGTGTACGAGCAGTACTTC
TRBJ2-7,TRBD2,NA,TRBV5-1,CASRREVLSEEYF,TGCGCCAGCAGGCGGGAGGTATTGAGTGAGGAGTACTTC
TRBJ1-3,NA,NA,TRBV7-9,CASSPTGGGFSGNTIYF,TGTGCCAGCAGCCCAACCGGTGGGGGCTTCTCTGGAAACACCATATATTTT
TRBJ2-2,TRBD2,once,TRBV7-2,CASSRGGAEAGELFF,TGTGCCAGCAGCCGCGGGGGGGCCGAGGCCGGGGAGCTGTTTTTT
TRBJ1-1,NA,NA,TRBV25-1,CASSVPGNTEAFF,TGTGCCAGCAGTGTTCCGGGGAACACTGAAGCTTTCTTT
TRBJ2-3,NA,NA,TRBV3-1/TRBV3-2,CASSQVSGTDTQYF,TGTGCCAGCAGCCAAGTTTCGGGGACAGATACGCAGTATTTT
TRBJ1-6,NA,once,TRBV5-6,CASSILTRNSPLHF,TGTGCCAGCAGCATTTTGACAAGGAATTCACCCCTCCACTTT
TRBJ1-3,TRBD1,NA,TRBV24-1,CATSDDRGGNTIYF,TGTGCCACCAGTGACGACAGGGGTGGAAACACCATATATTTT
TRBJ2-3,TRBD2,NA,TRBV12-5,CASGHGLATDTQYF,TGTGCTAGTGGCCATGGACTAGCAACAGATACGCAGTATTTT
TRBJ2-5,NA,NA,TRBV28,CASRTGTPETQYF,TGTGCCAGCAGGACCGGGACTCCGGAGACCCAGTACTTC
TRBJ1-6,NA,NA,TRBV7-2,CASSSYSPLHF,TGTGCCAGCAGCTCTTATTCACCCCTCCACTTT
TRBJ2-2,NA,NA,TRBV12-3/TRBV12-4,CASSQGNFGELFF,TGTGCCAGCAGCCAGGGCAATTTCGGGGAGCTGTTTTTT
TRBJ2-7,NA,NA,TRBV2,CASSVQGNYEQYF,TGTGCCAGCAGTGTTCAGGGGAACTACGAGCAGTACTTC
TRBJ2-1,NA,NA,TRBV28,CATRSSRGYNEQFF,TGTGCCACAAGGTCTAGCAGGGGATACAATGAGCAGTTCTTC